Detailed here is one T cell receptor (beta chain). The sample comes from a study of blood T cell repertoires in COVID-19. About the research overall: Researchers got acute and convalescent COVID-19 samples from the United States, Italy and Spain. PBMCs, B-cell-depleted T cells, or T cells were the source of the cDNA or gDNA that made up the material.

Source study methods: Reference gene primer amplification gave estimated nucleated cell counts. Profiling relied on immunoSEQ multiplex PCR, and the TCRdb table lists in-frame clones only, not all of them. That table gives V, J and clone size, and the DNA gave D and trimming. The sample gives about 330,000 clones, around 83% of which show up once; roughly 1.3% is in the top ten. The length of the CDR3 is 14 residues. The germline V and J ends were trimmed by 3 bases and 7 bases, with 13 bases remaining between them. Germline CDR1 is MDHEN and CDR2 is SYDVKM. The specimen sequenced was peripheral blood. The receptor comes from a woman between 50 and 59 years old with acute or convalescent COVID-19. This rearrangement joins TRBV28 to TRBJ1-5; weak D call: TRBD1 (6 bases). The CDR3 nucleotides read TGTGCCAGCAGTTTTGACAGGTCCAAGCAGCCCCAGCATTTT. Its translation is CASSFDRSKQPQHF. The complete variable domain, with remaining parts taken from reference TRBV28 and TRBJ1-5, reads DVKVTQSSRYLVKRTGEKVFLECVQDMDHENMFWYRQDPGLGLRLIYFSYDVKMKEKGDIPEGYSVSREKKERFSLILESASTNQTSMYLCASSFDRSKQPQHFGDGTRLSIL.